A selection of T cell receptor beta chains follows, all from one sample in a study of blood T cell repertoires in COVID-19. Assay used: immunoSEQ multiplex PCR; TCRdb lists only in-frame clones, some missing. There are about 330,000 clones in the sample; approximately 88% occur only once, and approximately 4% lies in the top ten. The sequenced sample consisted of peripheral blood. The receptors shown here come from a woman in her forties or fifties with active or convalescent COVID-19. The CDR3 runs from the conserved cysteine through the conserved F or W. D genes are given only for firm matches. For some rows the clone size is stated as once, few or many, or as a class when expanded; others skip it.

d_gene	v_gene	j_gene	abundance	CDR3aa	CDR3nt
TRBD1	TRBV5-4	TRBJ1-4	NA	CASSLPPGTGKEKLFF	TGTGCCAGCAGCTTGCCCCCCGGGACAGGGAAGGAAAAACTGTTTTTT
TRBD1	TRBV10-3	TRBJ2-7	NA	CAMAGQGHYEQYF	TGTGCCATGGCGGGACAGGGACACTACGAGCAGTACTTC
NA	TRBV6-2/TRBV6-3	TRBJ1-1	NA	CASSYRNRGQNTEAFF	TGTGCCAGCAGTTACCGCAACAGAGGACAGAACACTGAAGCTTTCTTT
TRBD1	TRBV9	TRBJ1-2	NA	CASSAGQGFGYTF	TGTGCCAGCAGCGCAGGACAGGGCTTCGGCTACACCTTC
TRBD1	TRBV6-5	TRBJ1-2	NA	CASSTRTGGNYGYTF	TGTGCCAGCAGTACGAGGACAGGTGGGAACTATGGCTACACCTTC
TRBD1	TRBV28	TRBJ1-1	NA	CASSSGGGLNTEAFF	TGTGCCAGCAGTTCAGGGGGCGGTTTGAACACTGAAGCTTTCTTT
NA	TRBV29-1	TRBJ1-2	NA	CSVVTGYDGYTF	TGCAGCGTTGTTACAGGTTACGATGGCTACACCTTC
TRBD1	TRBV6-2/TRBV6-3	TRBJ1-1	NA	CASSLQGGTEAFF	TGTGCCAGCAGCCTCCAGGGGGGCACTGAAGCTTTCTTT
NA	TRBV7-8	TRBJ2-6	once	CASSLSSKGANVLTF	TGTGCCAGCAGCTTATCGTCTAAAGGGGCCAACGTCCTGACTTTC
TRBD1	TRBV10-3	TRBJ1-2	NA	CAISEAGTGGSANYGYTF	TGTGCCATCAGTGAGGCCGGGACAGGGGGTAGTGCTAACTATGGCTACACCTTC
NA	TRBV7-6	TRBJ1-1	NA	CASSLWAENTEAFF	TGTGCCAGCAGCTTATGGGCAGAGAACACTGAAGCTTTCTTT
NA	TRBV12-3/TRBV12-4	TRBJ1-4	NA	CASSGDNGLFF	TGTGCCAGCAGTGGGGACAACGGCCTGTTTTTT
TRBD2	TRBV7-2	TRBJ2-1	NA	CASSLGPAGVYNEQFF	TGTGCCAGCAGCTTAGGTCCAGCGGGGGTTTACAATGAGCAGTTCTTC
TRBD2	TRBV3-1/TRBV3-2	TRBJ2-1	NA	CASSPTSGGHYNEQFF	TGTGCCAGCAGCCCGACTAGCGGGGGCCACTACAATGAGCAGTTCTTC
TRBD1	TRBV19	TRBJ2-3	few	CASRRQGATDTQYF	TGTGCCAGTAGACGACAGGGGGCCACAGATACGCAGTATTTT
NA	TRBV27	TRBJ2-7	many	CASSPRAGGGSSYEQYF	TGTGCCAGCAGTCCCCGGGCAGGGGGCGGGAGCTCCTACGAGCAGTACTTC
NA	TRBV9	TRBJ2-1	NA	CASSVSSGYNEQFF	TGTGCCAGCAGCGTTTCTTCCGGCTACAATGAGCAGTTCTTC
NA	TRBV5-1	TRBJ2-7	once	CASSLGQGPSYEQYF	TGCGCCAGCAGCTTGGGGCAGGGGCCCTCCTACGAGCAGTACTTC
NA	TRBV6-4	TRBJ1-5	NA	CASRIQERNSNQPQHF	TGTGCCAGCAGGATACAGGAGAGAAATAGCAATCAGCCCCAGCATTTT
TRBD1	TRBV30	TRBJ1-1	NA	CAWGEGTVSRAFF	TGTGCCTGGGGGGAAGGGACAGTCTCGCGAGCTTTCTTT
TRBD1	TRBV7-9	TRBJ1-2	once	CASSDNTGEVVYGYTF	TGTGCCAGCAGCGACAATACAGGGGAGGTCGTCTATGGCTACACCTTC
TRBD2	TRBV7-9	TRBJ2-7	once	CASSLAMTSGRAYEQYF	TGTGCCAGCAGCTTGGCTATGACTAGCGGGAGGGCCTACGAGCAGTACTTC
TRBD2	TRBV19	TRBJ2-7	once	CASSILAGGNEQYF	TGTGCCAGTAGTATCCTAGCGGGAGGCAACGAGCAGTACTTC
NA	TRBV29-1	TRBJ1-2	NA	CSVEDSNYGYTF	TGCAGCGTTGAAGATTCAAACTATGGCTACACCTTC
NA	TRBV25-1	TRBJ2-7	once	CASSAWSGRYEQYF	TGTGCCAGCAGTGCGTGGAGCGGTAGGTACGAGCAGTACTTC
NA	TRBV6-5	TRBJ1-2	NA	CASSYDRTNYGYTF	TGTGCCAGCAGTTATGATAGAACTAACTATGGCTACACCTTC
NA	TRBV6-6	TRBJ2-3	NA	CASSPGTERGSDTQYF	TGTGCCAGCAGTCCCGGGACTGAGAGGGGCTCGGATACGCAGTATTTT
NA	TRBV7-9	TRBJ1-5	NA	CASSLEGYQPQHF	TGTGCCAGCAGCTTAGAGGGGTATCAGCCCCAGCATTTT
TRBD1	TRBV10-3	TRBJ2-7	NA	CAISRDRDSYEQYF	TGTGCCATCAGCCGGGACAGGGACTCCTACGAGCAGTACTTC
TRBD2	TRBV4-3	TRBJ2-7	NA	CASSQGLAGGYEQYF	TGCGCCAGCAGCCAAGGACTAGCGGGAGGATACGAGCAGTACTTC
TRBD1	TRBV5-1	TRBJ1-6	NA	CASSLEVTGGPPLHF	TGCGCCAGCAGCTTGGAAGTGACAGGGGGACCACCCCTCCACTTT
NA	TRBV11-2	TRBJ1-2	NA	CASSLVAENYGYTF	TGTGCCAGCAGCTTAGTAGCGGAGAACTATGGCTACACCTTC
NA	TRBV27	TRBJ2-1	NA	CASSGPTRLSYNEQFF	TGTGCCAGCAGTGGGCCGACTAGGCTCTCCTACAATGAGCAGTTCTTC
TRBD1	TRBV2	TRBJ2-7	NA	CASSEIWTGSYEQYF	TGTGCCAGCAGTGAAATTTGGACAGGGTCCTACGAGCAGTACTTC
TRBD2	TRBV7-8	TRBJ2-7	once	CASSDSGSSYEQYF	TGTGCCAGCAGCGATAGCGGGAGTTCCTACGAGCAGTACTTC
NA	TRBV3-1/TRBV3-2	TRBJ2-6	NA	CASNLQGAGANVLTF	TGTGCCAGCAACTTACAGGGTGCTGGGGCCAACGTCCTGACTTTC
NA	TRBV30	TRBJ2-4	NA	CAWGVGVKNIQYF	TGTGCCTGGGGTGTGGGAGTCAAAAACATTCAGTACTTC
TRBD1	TRBV2	TRBJ1-5	once	CASLPYAGGPEGNQPQHF	TGTGCCAGCCTACCTTATGCAGGGGGCCCTGAAGGCAATCAGCCCCAGCATTTT
NA	TRBV6-5	TRBJ1-6	once	CASSYSEGHYNSPLHF	TGTGCCAGCAGTTACTCGGAGGGTCACTATAATTCACCCCTCCACTTT
NA	TRBV13	TRBJ1-2	NA	CASSTGTYYGYTF	TGTGCCAGCAGCACGGGGACATACTATGGCTACACCTTC
TRBD2	TRBV15	TRBJ2-1	NA	CATSRDSAGGSYNEQFF	TGTGCCACCAGCAGAGATTCGGCGGGGGGGTCGTACAATGAGCAGTTCTTC
NA	TRBV7-2	TRBJ2-5	NA	CASSLGGLGETQYF	TGTGCCAGCAGCTTAGGGGGCTTGGGGGAGACCCAGTACTTC
NA	TRBV6-6	TRBJ1-1	NA	CASRPKLGLLNTEAFF	TGTGCCAGCAGGCCAAAACTTGGACTTTTGAACACTGAAGCTTTCTTT
NA	TRBV11-2	TRBJ1-4	few	CASSLARQAGMKLFF	TGTGCCAGCAGCTTAGCGCGACAGGCGGGCATGAAACTGTTTTTT
TRBD1	TRBV4-3	TRBJ2-6	once	CASSQVTGTGTVGANVLTF	TGCGCCAGCAGCCAAGTAACCGGGACAGGAACTGTGGGGGCCAACGTCCTGACTTTC
NA	TRBV4-3	TRBJ2-7	NA	CASSQGSSMASSYEQYF	TGCGCCAGCAGCCAAGGGAGCTCTATGGCTAGCTCCTACGAGCAGTACTTC
TRBD2	TRBV29-1	TRBJ2-7	NA	CSVGGRVSHEQYF	TGCAGCGTTGGGGGGAGGGTTTCCCACGAGCAGTACTTC
NA	TRBV7-9	TRBJ2-3	NA	CASSLAGAGTDTQYF	TGTGCCAGCAGCTTAGCAGGGGCCGGGACAGATACGCAGTATTTT
NA	TRBV2	TRBJ1-1	NA	CASSERDSQRAFF	TGTGCCAGCAGTGAAAGGGACTCCCAGCGGGCTTTCTTT
NA	TRBV4-3	TRBJ2-7	NA	CASSQDLQGTYEQYF	TGCGCCAGCAGCCAAGATTTACAGGGGACTTACGAGCAGTACTTC